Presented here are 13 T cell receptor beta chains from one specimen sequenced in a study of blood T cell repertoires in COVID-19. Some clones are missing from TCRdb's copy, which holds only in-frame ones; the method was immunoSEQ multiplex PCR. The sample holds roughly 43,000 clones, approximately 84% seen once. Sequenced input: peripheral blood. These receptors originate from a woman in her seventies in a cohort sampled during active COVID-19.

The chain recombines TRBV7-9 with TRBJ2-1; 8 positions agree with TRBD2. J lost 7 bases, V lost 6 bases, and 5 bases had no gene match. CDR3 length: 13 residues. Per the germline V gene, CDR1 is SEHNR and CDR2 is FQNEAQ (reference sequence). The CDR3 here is CASRRGAENEQFF. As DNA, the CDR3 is TGTGCCAGCAGGCGGGGGGCTGAGAATGAGCAGTTCTTC.

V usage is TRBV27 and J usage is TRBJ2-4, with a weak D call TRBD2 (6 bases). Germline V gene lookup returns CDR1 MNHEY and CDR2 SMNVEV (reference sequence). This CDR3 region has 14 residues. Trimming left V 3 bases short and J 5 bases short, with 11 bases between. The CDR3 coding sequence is TGTGCCAGCAGTTTTGGGGGAGGAGAAAACATTCAGTACTTC. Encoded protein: CASSFGGGENIQYF.

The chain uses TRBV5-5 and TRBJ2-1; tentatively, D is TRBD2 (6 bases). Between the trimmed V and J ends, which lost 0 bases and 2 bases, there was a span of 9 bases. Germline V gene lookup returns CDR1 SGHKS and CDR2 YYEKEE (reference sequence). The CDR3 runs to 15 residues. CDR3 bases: TGTGCCAGCAGCTTGGGTAGCGGCACCTACAATGAGCAGTTCTTC. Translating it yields CASSLGSGTYNEQFF. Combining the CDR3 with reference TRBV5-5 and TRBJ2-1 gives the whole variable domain DAGVTQSPTHLIKTRGQQVTLRCSPISGHKSVSWYQQVLGQGPQFIFQYYEKEERGRGNFPDRFSARQFPNYSSELNVNALLLGDSALYLCASSLGSGTYNEQFFGPGTRLTVL.

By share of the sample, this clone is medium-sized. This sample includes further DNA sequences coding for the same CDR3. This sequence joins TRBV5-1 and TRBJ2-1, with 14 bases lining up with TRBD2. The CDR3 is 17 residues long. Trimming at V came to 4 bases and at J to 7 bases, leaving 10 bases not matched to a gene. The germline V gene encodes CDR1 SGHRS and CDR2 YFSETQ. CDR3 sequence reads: CASSPGLAGGRGNEQFF. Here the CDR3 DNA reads TGCGCCAGCAGCCCCGGACTAGCGGGAGGAAGGGGTAATGAGCAGTTCTTC.

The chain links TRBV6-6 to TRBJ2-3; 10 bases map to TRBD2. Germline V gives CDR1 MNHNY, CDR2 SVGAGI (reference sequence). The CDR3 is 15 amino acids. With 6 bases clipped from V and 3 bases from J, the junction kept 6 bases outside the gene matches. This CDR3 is CASSLSGRLTDTQYF. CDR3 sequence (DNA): TGTGCCAGCAGCCTTAGCGGGAGGCTTACAGATACGCAGTATTTT.

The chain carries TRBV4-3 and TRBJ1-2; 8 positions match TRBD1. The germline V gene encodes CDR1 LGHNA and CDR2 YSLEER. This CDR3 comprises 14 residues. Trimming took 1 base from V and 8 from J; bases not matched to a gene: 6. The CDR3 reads CASSQVAGGRGYTF. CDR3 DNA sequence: TGCGCCAGCAGCCAAGTTGCAGGGGGCAGAGGCTACACCTTC.

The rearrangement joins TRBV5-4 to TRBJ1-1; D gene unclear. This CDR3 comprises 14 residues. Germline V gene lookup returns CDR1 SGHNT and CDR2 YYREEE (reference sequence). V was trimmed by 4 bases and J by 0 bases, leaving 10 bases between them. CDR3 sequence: CASSQQYMNTEAFF. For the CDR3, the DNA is TGTGCCAGCAGCCAACAGTACATGAACACTGAAGCTTTCTTT.

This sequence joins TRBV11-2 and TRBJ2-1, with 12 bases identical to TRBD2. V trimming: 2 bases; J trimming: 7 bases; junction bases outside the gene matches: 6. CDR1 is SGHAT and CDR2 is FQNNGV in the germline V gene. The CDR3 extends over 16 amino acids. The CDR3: CASSLPLAGGLNEQFF. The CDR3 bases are TGTGCCAGCAGCTTACCTCTAGCGGGAGGGTTAAATGAGCAGTTCTTC. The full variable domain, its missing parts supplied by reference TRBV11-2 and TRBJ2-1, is EAGVAQSPRYKIIEKRQSVAFWCNPISGHATLYWYQQILGQGPKLLIQFQNNGVVDDSQLPKDRFSAERLKGVDSTLKIQPAKLEDSAVYLCASSLPLAGGLNEQFFGPGTRLTVL.

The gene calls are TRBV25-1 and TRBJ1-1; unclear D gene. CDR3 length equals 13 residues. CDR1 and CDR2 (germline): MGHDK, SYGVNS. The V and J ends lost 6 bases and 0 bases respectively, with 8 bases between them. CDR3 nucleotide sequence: TGTGCCAGCAGACCTTTAGTGAACACTGAAGCTTTCTTT. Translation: CASRPLVNTEAFF.

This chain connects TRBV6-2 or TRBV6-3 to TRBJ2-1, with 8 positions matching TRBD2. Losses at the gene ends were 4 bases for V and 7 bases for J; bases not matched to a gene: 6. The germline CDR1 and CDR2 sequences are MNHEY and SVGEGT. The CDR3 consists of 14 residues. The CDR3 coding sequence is TGTGCCAGCAGTTTGGGACTAGACCCTAATGAGCAGTTCTTC. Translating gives CASSLGLDPNEQFF.

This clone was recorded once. This CDR3 is CASTSGQGVEGYTF. The CDR3 DNA sequence: TGTGCCAGCACCTCCGGACAGGGGGTAGAGGGCTACACCTTC. V and J are TRBV28 and TRBJ1-2; TRBD1 aligns across 10 bases. Germline loops: CDR1 MDHEN, CDR2 SYDVKM. V lost 7 bases and J lost 8; bases outside the gene matches: 10. CDR3 length: 14 amino acids.

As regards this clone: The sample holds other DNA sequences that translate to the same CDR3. Here the CDR3 reads CASSLTSGYNEQFF. The CDR3 DNA sequence: TGTGCCAGCAGTTTAACTAGCGGCTACAATGAGCAGTTCTTC. The chain joins TRBV5-6 to TRBJ2-1, with TRBD2 matching 8 bases. The CDR3 extends over 14 amino acids. V was pared by 5 bases and J by 3 bases, with 4 bases of the junction left unmatched. Germline values: CDR1 SGHDT, CDR2 YYEEEE.

CDR3 DNA: TGTGCCAGCAGCCCTGGGGTTGGTCAGGGGAGCCACGAGCAGTACTTC. It encodes CASSPGVGQGSHEQYF. The V call is TRBV3-1 (or the pseudogene TRBV3-2), the J call TRBJ2-7; TRBD1 is a possible D gene (6 bases). Germline V gives CDR1 LGHDT, CDR2 YNNKEL (reference sequence). The CDR3 loop spans 16 amino acids. V lost 4 bases, J lost 5 bases, and 21 bases lay in between.